Here is one T cell receptor beta chain with its context. Its recognized antigen is unknown. No much larger clonotype is one base removed from it; base qualities were not supplied. Library method: PCR. Instrument on record: Illumina HiSeq 2500. To normalize quantification of the TCRbeta repertoire, the TCR libraries were built with molecular barcoding that relied on unique molecular identifiers. The raw public data were reprocessed by TCRdb itself: fastp quality trimming at Q25, MiXCR clonotype calling, in-frame beta chains only. Rows with a matching CDR3 protein are joined into one entry that keeps the most common DNA and genes. The sample table lists some 550,000 distinct CDR3 sequences, around 19% of them with a count of one. The ten largest clones capture over 3% of the sample. The CDR3 starts with the cysteine, ends with the phenylalanine, and has 14 residues. The retained sequence is limited to the CDR3, 42 bases, with the frame set at the first base. V and J lose 4 bases and 1 base, and a span of 11 bases separates them. CDR1 and CDR2, per the germline V gene, are SQVTM and ANQGSEA.

The sample comes from a study of T-cell reconstitution after alpha-beta-depleted transplantation in children listed by TCRdb under 2016. In terms of the full investigation: Using TCR repertoire profiling, the study followed T-cell immune reconstitution in a quantitative way in children after TCRalphabeta/CD19-depleted allogeneic hematopoietic cell transplantation.

Sequencing used PBMCs from the stem cell graft donor, obtained from the stem cell graft. The TCR comes from a human donor who donated a stem cell graft to a child with acute lymphoblastic leukemia. Recombination connected TRBV29-1 to TRBJ2-4, with the D gene too uncertain to name. The CDR3 reads as follows: CSVAEPGAKNIQYF. The nucleotide sequence reads as follows: TGCAGCGTTGCGGAGCCTGGGGCCAAAAACATTCAGTACTTC.